This TCR beta chain was retrieved from a study of OX40 agonist ivuxolimab in advanced cancers. Overall study: The diagnoses of dose-escalation patients were hepatocellular carcinoma, melanoma, renal cell or head and neck cancer.

The table came from immunoSEQ multiplex PCR; TCRdb's copy has only in-frame clones and leaves some out. The repertoire has tens of thousands of clones, just under 90% of them found once; the top ten carry approximately 10%. The CDR3 sequence is 16 residues long. Germline V lookup: CDR1 MNHNS, CDR2 SASEGT. Trimming pared 4 bases from V and 3 bases from J, leaving 16 bases between. This TCR was sampled from an adult with an advanced solid tumor such as melanoma, head and neck, liver or kidney cancer. The chain has TRBV6-1 and TRBJ1-5; maybe TRBD1 (5 bases). The sequencing used CD4+ or CD8+ T cells sorted from blood, collected in a trial of the OX40 agonist ivuxolimab. The CDR3 coding sequence is TGTGCCAGCAGTGCCCCTGTTGACAGTCCCAATCAGCCCCAGCATTTT. Translating gives CASSAPVDSPNQPQHF.